The TCR beta chain under discussion was sequenced for a study of human T cells and chemical hapten exposure. Background on the study: Doses of diphenylcyclopropenone went to the patients' scalps weekly throughout the approximately 24-week study.

The CDR3 is made up of 14 amino acids. V lost 1 base and J 11 bases, leaving 13 bases between the germline ends. The germline CDR1 and CDR2 sequences are SGHRS and YFSETQ. General study results and limits: Significantly more large CDR3 similarity clusters arose among expanded TCRs than among controls.

As for time point: pre-sensitization, week 0. Stated treatment: therapeutic diphenylcyclopropenone sensitization with weekly scalp DPC. Alopecia patients between 18 and 70 years old and suitable for DPC were used as donors. Unique molecular identifiers were affixed to discrete cDNA molecules within the library. TCRdb itself ran the RACE reads through MiXCR, one entry per CDR3 protein. Here the sample spans 350,000 to 400,000 distinct CDR3 sequences, approximately 5.1% being singletons. This clonotype was seen at least ten times. Its target is unknown. This material consisted of whole blood, taken in connection with sensitization to the hapten diphenylcyclopropenone (DPC). J is TRBJ1-6 and V is TRBV5-1; D perhaps matches TRBD1 (5 bases). The receptor comes from a woman aged 45-59 years with alopecia areata. Some clones in this sample may be carry-over from other donors' samples. The CDR3: CASSLMGQGAPLHF. Written as DNA, the CDR3 is TGCGCCAGCAGCTTGATGGGGCAGGGCGCACCCCTCCACTTT.